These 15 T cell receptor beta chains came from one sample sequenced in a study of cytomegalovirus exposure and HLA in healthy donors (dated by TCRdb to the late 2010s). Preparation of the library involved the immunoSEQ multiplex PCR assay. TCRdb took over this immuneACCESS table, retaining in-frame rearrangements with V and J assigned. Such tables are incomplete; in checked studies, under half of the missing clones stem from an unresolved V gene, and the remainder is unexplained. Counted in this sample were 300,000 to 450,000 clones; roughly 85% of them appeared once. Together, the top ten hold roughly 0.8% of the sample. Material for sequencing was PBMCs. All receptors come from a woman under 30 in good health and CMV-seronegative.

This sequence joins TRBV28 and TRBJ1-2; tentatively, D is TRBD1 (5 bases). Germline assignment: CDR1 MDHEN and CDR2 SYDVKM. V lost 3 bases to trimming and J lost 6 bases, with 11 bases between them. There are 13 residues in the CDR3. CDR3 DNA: TGTGCCAGCAGTTTTGGGGCAGGTGATGGCTACACCTTC. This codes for CASSFGAGDGYTF.

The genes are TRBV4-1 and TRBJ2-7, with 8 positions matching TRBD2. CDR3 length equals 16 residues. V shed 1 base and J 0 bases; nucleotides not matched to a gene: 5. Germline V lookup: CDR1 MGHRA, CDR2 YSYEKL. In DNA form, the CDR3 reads TGCGCCAGCAGCCAAGCACTTCTAGCGGGCTCCTACGAGCAGTACTTC. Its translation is CASSQALLAGSYEQYF.

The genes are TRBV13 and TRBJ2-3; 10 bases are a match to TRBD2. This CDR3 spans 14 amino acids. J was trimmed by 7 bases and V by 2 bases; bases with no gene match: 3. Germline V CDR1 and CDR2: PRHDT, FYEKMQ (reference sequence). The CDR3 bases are TGTGCCAGCAGCTTAACTAGCGGGGACCATACGCAGTATTTT. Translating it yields CASSLTSGDHTQYF. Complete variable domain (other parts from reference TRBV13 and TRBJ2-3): AAGVIQSPRHLIKEKRETATLKCYPIPRHDTVYWYQQGPGQDPQFLISFYEKMQSDKGSIPDRFSAQQFSDYHSELNMSSLELGDSALYFCASSLTSGDHTQYFGPGTRLTVL.

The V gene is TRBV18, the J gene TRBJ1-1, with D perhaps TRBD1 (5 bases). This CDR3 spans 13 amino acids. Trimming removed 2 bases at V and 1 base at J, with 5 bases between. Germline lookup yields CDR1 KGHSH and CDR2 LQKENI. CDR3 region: CASSPTGNTEAFF. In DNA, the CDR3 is TGTGCCAGCTCACCAACAGGGAACACTGAAGCTTTCTTT.

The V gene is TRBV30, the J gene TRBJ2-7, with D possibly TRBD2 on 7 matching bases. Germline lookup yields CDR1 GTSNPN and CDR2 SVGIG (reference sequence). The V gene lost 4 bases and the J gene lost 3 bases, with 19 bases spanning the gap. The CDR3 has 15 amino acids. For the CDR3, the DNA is TGTGCCTGGAAATACCTCCGGGGGGCTGGCTACGAGCAGTACTTC. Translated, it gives CAWKYLRGAGYEQYF.

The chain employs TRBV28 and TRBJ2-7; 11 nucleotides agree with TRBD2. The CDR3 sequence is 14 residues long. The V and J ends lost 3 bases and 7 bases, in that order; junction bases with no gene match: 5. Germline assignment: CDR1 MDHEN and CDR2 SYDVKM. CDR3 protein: CASSFSGRALEQYF. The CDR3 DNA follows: TGTGCCAGCAGTTTTAGCGGGAGGGCCCTGGAGCAGTACTTC.

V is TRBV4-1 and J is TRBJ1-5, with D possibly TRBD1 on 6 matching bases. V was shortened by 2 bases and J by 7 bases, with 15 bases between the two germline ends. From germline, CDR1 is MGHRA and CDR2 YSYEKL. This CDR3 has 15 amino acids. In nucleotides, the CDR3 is TGCGCCAGCAGCCAACTACAGGGTTTTTACCAGCCCCAGCATTTT. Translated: CASSQLQGFYQPQHF.

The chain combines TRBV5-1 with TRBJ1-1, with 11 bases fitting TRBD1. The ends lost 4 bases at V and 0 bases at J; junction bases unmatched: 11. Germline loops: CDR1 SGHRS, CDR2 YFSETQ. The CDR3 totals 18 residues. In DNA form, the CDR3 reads TGCGCCAGCAGCACCCGGACAGGGGGCGAGTCGGTGAACACTGAAGCTTTCTTT. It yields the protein CASSTRTGGESVNTEAFF.

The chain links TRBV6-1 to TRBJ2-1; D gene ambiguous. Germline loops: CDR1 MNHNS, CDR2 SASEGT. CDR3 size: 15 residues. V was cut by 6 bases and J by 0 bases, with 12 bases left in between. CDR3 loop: CASRKQQNSYNEQFF. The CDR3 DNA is TGTGCCAGCAGGAAACAGCAGAACTCCTACAATGAGCAGTTCTTC.

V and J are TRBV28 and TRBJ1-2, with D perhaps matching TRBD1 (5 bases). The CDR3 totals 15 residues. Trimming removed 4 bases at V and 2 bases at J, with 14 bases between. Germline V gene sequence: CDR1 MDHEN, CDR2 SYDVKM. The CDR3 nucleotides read TGTGCCAGCAGTTCATCATCCGGGGGAAACTATGGCTACACCTTC. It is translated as CASSSSSGGNYGYTF.

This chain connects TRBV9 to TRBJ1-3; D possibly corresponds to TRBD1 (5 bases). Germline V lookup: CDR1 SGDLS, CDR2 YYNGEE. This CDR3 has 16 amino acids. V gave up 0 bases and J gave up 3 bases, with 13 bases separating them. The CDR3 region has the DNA TGTGCCAGCAGCGTAGAGGCAGGGCTCGGTGGAAACACCATATATTTT. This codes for CASSVEAGLGGNTIYF.

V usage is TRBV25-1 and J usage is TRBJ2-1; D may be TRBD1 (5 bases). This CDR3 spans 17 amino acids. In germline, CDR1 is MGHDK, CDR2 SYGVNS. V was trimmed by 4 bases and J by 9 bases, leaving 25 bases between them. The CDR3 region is CASSGAPGGAIYGEQFF. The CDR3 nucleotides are TGTGCCAGCAGTGGAGCACCAGGTGGGGCTATTTATGGTGAGCAGTTCTTC.

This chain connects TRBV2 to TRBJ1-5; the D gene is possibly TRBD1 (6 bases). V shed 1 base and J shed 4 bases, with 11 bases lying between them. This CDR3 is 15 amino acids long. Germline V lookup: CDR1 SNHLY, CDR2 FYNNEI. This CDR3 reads CASSEVQGPNQPQHF. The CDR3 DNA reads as TGTGCCAGCAGTGAAGTACAGGGCCCAAATCAGCCCCAGCATTTT.

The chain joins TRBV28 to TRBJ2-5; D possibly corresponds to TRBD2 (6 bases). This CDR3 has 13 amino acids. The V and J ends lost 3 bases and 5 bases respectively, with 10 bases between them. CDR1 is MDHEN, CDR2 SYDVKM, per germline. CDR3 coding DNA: TGTGCCAGCAGTTTGCGGGGCGCGGAGACCCAGTACTTC. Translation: CASSLRGAETQYF. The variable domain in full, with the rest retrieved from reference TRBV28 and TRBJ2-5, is DVKVTQSSRYLVKRTGEKVFLECVQDMDHENMFWYRQDPGLGLRLIYFSYDVKMKEKGDIPEGYSVSREKKERFSLILESASTNQTSMYLCASSLRGAETQYFGPGTRLLVL.

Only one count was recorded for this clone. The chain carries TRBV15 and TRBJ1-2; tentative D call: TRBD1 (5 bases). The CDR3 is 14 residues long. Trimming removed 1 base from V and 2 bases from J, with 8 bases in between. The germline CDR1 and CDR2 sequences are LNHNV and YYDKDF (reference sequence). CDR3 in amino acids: CATSRVAGNYGYTF. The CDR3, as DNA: TGTGCCACCAGCAGAGTTGCAGGGAACTATGGCTACACCTTC.